What follows is one T cell receptor beta chain and its context. Profiling relied on immunoSEQ multiplex PCR, and the TCRdb table lists in-frame clones only, not all of them. The table records under 400,000 clones, around 87% of them present only once. This sample was included in a study of blood T cell repertoires in COVID-19. Study-level background: Samples representing acute and convalescent COVID-19 were sourced from the United States, Italy and Spain.

Per the germline V gene, CDR1 is SQVTM and CDR2 is ANQGSEA. Germline trimming cut 6 bases from V and 1 base from J; bases unmatched to any gene: 6. The length of the CDR3 is 14 residues. The receptor was isolated from a woman aged 25 to 39 with COVID-19, enrolled during active disease. Specimen: peripheral blood. The rearrangement uses TRBV29-1 and TRBJ2-3; 8 bases are a match to TRBD2. CDR3 bases: TGCAGCGTCGGGGGGGGGCTAGGCACAGATACGCAGTATTTT. The encoded protein is CSVGGGLGTDTQYF.